This T cell receptor beta chain was recorded in a study of Ad26.COV2.S vaccination and SARS-CoV-2 variants. In the study overall: Once, or twice with 56 days between doses, Ad26.COV2.S was given intramuscularly.

The CDR3 runs 11 residues. The germline gives CDR1 DFQATT, CDR2 SNEGSKA (reference sequence). V lost 5 bases to trimming and J lost 6 bases, with 10 bases between them. Study-level points and caveats: Breadth, reportedly substantial, characterized the spike-specific CD8+ and CD4+ T cell responses after vaccination.

Method: immunoSEQ multiplex PCR; TCRdb's copy keeps in-frame clones and lacks some. The sample carries a few hundred thousand clones, approximately 87% recorded once. The treatment denotes: some 20 received Ad26.COV2.S at low or high dose, single or two shots; 5 received placebo; per-sample allocation not given. Sampling took place 63 days after the first vaccine or placebo injection. This clone has only a few counts. What it binds is unknown. This material consisted of peripheral blood, taken in a trial of Ad26.COV2.S vaccine versus placebo. The receptor was isolated from a person between 18 and 59 years old who received the Ad26.COV2.S COVID-19 vaccine or a placebo. The chain has TRBV20-1 and TRBJ1-2; maybe TRBD1 (5 bases). The CDR3 loop reads CSAETGHGYTF. The CDR3 nucleotides are TGCAGTGCTGAAACAGGACATGGCTACACCTTC.